Each of the 2 T cell receptor beta chains below was sequenced from the same sample in a study of OX40 agonist ivuxolimab in advanced cancers. Clones were sequenced by immunoSEQ multiplex PCR, and TCRdb holds only the in-frame ones, with some missing. Found here are under 25,000 clones, 79% of them singletons; the top ten hold approximately 36%. This sample comprised CD4+ or CD8+ T cells sorted from blood, obtained in a trial of the OX40 agonist ivuxolimab. These TCRs come from an adult with an advanced solid tumor such as melanoma, head and neck, liver or kidney cancer.

In this sample, this clone turned up a few times. V gene TRBV7-9 combines with J gene TRBJ1-5; 7 bases are shared with TRBD1. CDR3 size: 15 residues. Germline V CDR1 and CDR2: SEHNR, FQNEAQ (reference sequence). Losses at the gene ends were 5 bases for V and 2 bases for J; bases not matched to a gene: 6. CDR3: CASSQGVYGNQPQHF. In nucleotides, the CDR3 is TGTGCCAGCAGCCAGGGGGTATATGGCAATCAGCCCCAGCATTTT.

The chain employs TRBV19 and TRBJ2-1, with 9 bases lining up with TRBD1. V shed 3 bases and J 9 bases; nucleotides not matched to a gene: 12. The CDR3 runs 16 residues. Germline V lookup: CDR1 LNHDA, CDR2 SQIVND (reference sequence). The CDR3 region is CASSISVDRGRGEQFF. The CDR3 nucleotides read TGTGCCAGTAGTATCAGTGTGGACAGGGGTAGGGGTGAGCAGTTCTTC.